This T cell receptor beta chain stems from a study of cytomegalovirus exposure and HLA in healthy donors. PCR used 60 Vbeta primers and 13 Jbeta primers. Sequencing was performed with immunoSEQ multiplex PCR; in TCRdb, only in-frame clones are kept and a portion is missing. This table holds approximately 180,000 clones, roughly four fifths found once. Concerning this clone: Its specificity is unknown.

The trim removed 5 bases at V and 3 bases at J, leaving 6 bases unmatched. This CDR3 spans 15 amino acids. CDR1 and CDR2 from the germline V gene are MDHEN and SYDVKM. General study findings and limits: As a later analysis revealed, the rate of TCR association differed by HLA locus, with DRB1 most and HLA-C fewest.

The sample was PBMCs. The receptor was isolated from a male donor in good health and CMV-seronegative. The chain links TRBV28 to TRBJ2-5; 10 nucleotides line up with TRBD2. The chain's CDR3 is CASSPDTSGKETQYF. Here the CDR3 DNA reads TGTGCCAGCAGTCCGGATACTAGCGGGAAAGAGACCCAGTACTTC.